Each of the 25 T cell receptor beta chains below was sequenced from the same sample in a study of T cell changes during pregnancy in multiple sclerosis. This table comes from immunoSEQ multiplex PCR, and its TCRdb copy is limited to in-frame clones, with some not included. Of just over 40,000 clones listed, 80% to 90% were seen once; the top ten hold 0.5% to 0.65%. The material sequenced was CD4+ T cells from peripheral blood mononuclear cells, taken in the first trimester of pregnancy. The receptors originated from a female donor with multiple sclerosis, enrolled in a pregnancy study.

The chain employs TRBV2 and TRBJ1-2, with 9 bases fitting TRBD1. Germline CDR1 reads SNHLY; CDR2 reads FYNNEI. The CDR3 loop spans 14 amino acids. Trimming removed 4 bases from V and 8 bases from J; junction bases left unmatched: 8. The CDR3 loop is CASSAPRDREGYTF. Written as DNA, the CDR3 is TGTGCCAGCAGTGCCCCCCGGGACAGGGAAGGCTACACCTTC.

There are a few counts of this clone. This sequence joins TRBV7-8 and TRBJ2-2, with a possible D match to TRBD2 (5 bases). The length of the CDR3 is 19 residues. Germline CDR1 SGHVS, CDR2 FQNEAQ. Trimming shortened V by 1 base and J by 4 bases, and 22 bases separated the two germline ends. The CDR3 reads CASSLGYGSSVRGTGELFF. CDR3 in DNA: TGTGCCAGCAGCTTAGGTTACGGTTCGTCCGTTCGGGGCACCGGGGAGCTGTTTTTT.

This chain links TRBV18 with TRBJ1-3; tentatively, D is TRBD1 (5 bases). The V and J ends lost 4 bases and 5 bases respectively, with 9 bases between them. The CDR3 is 13 amino acids. The germline gives CDR1 KGHSH, CDR2 LQKENI. The CDR3 DNA sequence: TGTGCCAGCTCACTTGACAGCAGAAACACCATATATTTT. It is translated as CASSLDSRNTIYF.

The chain is built from TRBV10-2 and TRBJ2-2, with D unresolved. Germline V gene lookup returns CDR1 WSHSY and CDR2 SAAADI. CDR3 size: 13 residues. The V end lost 6 bases, the J end lost 3 bases, and 8 bases lay between the germline ends. CDR3 coding DNA: TGCGCCAGCAGGCGAGCCGACACCGGGGAGCTGTTTTTT. Translation gives CASRRADTGELFF.

This chain connects TRBV29-1 to TRBJ1-6; the match to TRBD1 covers 8 bases. With 6 bases clipped from V and 2 bases from J, the junction kept 9 bases outside the gene matches. This CDR3 region has 16 residues. CDR1 is SQVTM and CDR2 is ANQGSEA in the germline V gene. This chain's CDR3 is CSVAGQGGAYNSPLHF. The CDR3 nucleotides are TGCAGCGTGGCCGGACAGGGAGGTGCCTATAATTCACCCCTCCACTTT.

The chain links TRBV5-1 to TRBJ2-6, with D perhaps matching TRBD1 (5 bases). CDR1 and CDR2 from the germline V gene are SGHRS and YFSETQ. The CDR3 sequence is 16 residues long. V gave up 0 bases and J gave up 2 bases, with 9 bases separating them. The CDR3 region is CASSLAGATGANVLTF. CDR3 DNA sequence: TGCGCCAGCAGCTTGGCTGGGGCAACTGGGGCCAACGTCCTGACTTTC.

The CDR3, as DNA: TGTGCCAGCAGTGAGGGGGGACTGAGCTATGGCTACACCTTC. As protein: CASSEGGLSYGYTF. The chain links TRBV6-1 to TRBJ1-2, with D possibly being TRBD1 (5 bases). From germline, CDR1 is MNHNS and CDR2 SASEGT. Trimming shortened V by 3 bases and J by 4 bases, and 12 bases separated the two germline ends. This CDR3 has 14 amino acids.

The V gene is TRBV19, the J gene TRBJ1-6; D perhaps matches TRBD1 (6 bases). The V gene's germline CDR1 is LNHDA and CDR2 SQIVND (reference sequence). CDR3 length equals 15 residues. Trimming shortened V by 9 bases and J by 7 bases, and 19 bases separated the two germline ends. The CDR3 nucleotides are TGTGCCAGCAGACCGACGGACAGTTCAAATTCACCCCTCCACTTT. Encoded protein: CASRPTDSSNSPLHF.

This sequence joins TRBV18 and TRBJ2-3; the match to TRBD1 covers 8 bases. V lost 3 bases, J lost 5 bases, and 10 bases stayed unmatched. This CDR3 spans 16 amino acids. Germline V gives CDR1 KGHSH, CDR2 LQKENI. CDR3 in DNA: TGTGCCAGCTCACCCGGGTCCAGGGGGCAAGGAGATACGCAGTATTTT. Its protein product is CASSPGSRGQGDTQYF.

The rearrangement links TRBV7-3 to TRBJ2-1, with TRBD2 matching 11 bases. This CDR3 spans 15 amino acids. Germline-derived CDR1 and CDR2 are SGHTA and FQGTGA. The V and J ends lost 4 bases and 7 bases, in that order; junction bases with no gene match: 6. CDR3 in amino acids: CASSSPGLAVNEQFF. DNA of the CDR3: TGTGCCAGCAGCTCTCCGGGACTAGCGGTTAATGAGCAGTTCTTC. The full variable domain, rest sourced from reference TRBV7-3 and TRBJ2-1, is GAGVSQTPSNKVTEKGKYVELRCDPISGHTALYWYRQSLGQGPEFLIYFQGTGAADDSGLPNDRFFAVRPEGSVSTLKIQRTERGDSAVYLCASSSPGLAVNEQFFGPGTRLTVL.

This chain connects TRBV7-2 to TRBJ1-1; 8 bases match TRBD1. V shed 5 bases and J 2 bases; nucleotides not matched to a gene: 4. CDR1 and CDR2 (germline): SGHTA, FQGNSA. CDR3 length equals 14 residues. The CDR3 coding sequence is TGTGCCAGCAGCCCGACAGGGGTAAACACTGAAGCTTTCTTT. It yields the protein CASSPTGVNTEAFF.

The CDR3 region has the DNA TGTGCCAGCAGCTCCGAGGAAGAAGCTTTCTTT. Translating gives CASSSEEEAFF. The V and J genes are TRBV9 and TRBJ1-1; D not resolved. Germline assignment: CDR1 SGDLS and CDR2 YYNGEE. V lost 4 bases to trimming and J lost 8 bases, with 9 bases between them. This CDR3 comprises 11 residues. Full variable domain (rest looked up from reference TRBV9 and TRBJ1-1): DSGVTQTPKHLITATGQRVTLRCSPRSGDLSVYWYQQSLDQGLQFLIQYYNGEERAKGNILERFSAQQFPDLHSELNLSSLELGDSALYFCASSSEEEAFFGQGTRLTVV.

The chain has TRBV5-1 and TRBJ1-6; the match to TRBD1 covers 11 bases. Germline V gives CDR1 SGHRS, CDR2 YFSETQ. The CDR3 consists of 15 residues. The ends lost 4 bases at V and 7 bases at J; junction bases unmatched: 4. CDR3 sequence reads: CASSRTGGDNSPLHF. In DNA, the CDR3 is TGCGCCAGCAGCCGGACAGGGGGCGACAATTCACCCCTCCACTTT. Looking up the rest from reference TRBV5-1 and TRBJ1-6 gives the full variable domain: KAGVTQTPRYLIKTRGQQVTLSCSPISGHRSVSWYQQTPGQGLQFLFEYFSETQRNKGNFPGRFSGRQFSNSRSEMNVSTLELGDSALYLCASSRTGGDNSPLHFGNGTRLTVT.

This sequence joins TRBV4-2 and TRBJ2-3, with D perhaps TRBD1 (6 bases). Deletions cut 1 base from V and 4 bases from J, with 24 bases between. Germline assignment: CDR1 LGHNA and CDR2 YNFKEQ. This CDR3 is built from 19 residues. The CDR3 bases are TGTGCCAGCAGCCAAGGGCGCACAGGGTTTAGCATAGATGCAGATACGCAGTATTTT. Protein sequence: CASSQGRTGFSIDADTQYF.

The rearrangement links TRBV6-1 to TRBJ1-1, with D perhaps matching TRBD1 (5 bases). The V gene's germline CDR1 is MNHNS and CDR2 SASEGT. V lost 2 bases and J 1 base, leaving 8 bases between the germline ends. The CDR3 is 14 residues long. The CDR3 loop reads CASSEPGWNTEAFF. CDR3 sequence (DNA): TGTGCCAGCAGTGAACCAGGGTGGAACACTGAAGCTTTCTTT.

The rearrangement uses TRBV14 and TRBJ1-1; the D gene is possibly TRBD1 (5 bases). Trimming stripped 1 base from V and 10 bases from J, with 16 bases between. CDR1 SGHDN and CDR2 FVKESK come from the germline V gene. The CDR3 runs 14 residues. The CDR3 region is CASSQVGPGVGAFF. The CDR3 nucleotides are TGTGCCAGCAGCCAAGTGGGGCCGGGCGTTGGAGCTTTCTTT.

This clone was counted once. The chain employs TRBV6-5 and TRBJ2-7; TRBD2 matches 9 bases. The J segment lost 3 bases and the V segment lost 6 bases, leaving 9 bases of the junction unmatched. Germline loops: CDR1 MNHEY, CDR2 SVGAGI. CDR3 length equals 15 residues. In DNA form, the CDR3 reads TGTGCCAGCAGCGATATAGCGGGAGCGCTCTACGAGCAGTACTTC. This translates into CASSDIAGALYEQYF.

The chain carries TRBV11-1 and TRBJ1-6; D unclear. The CDR3 runs 16 residues. Germline V gene data show CDR1 as SGHAT and CDR2 as FQDESV (reference sequence). Trimming took off 3 bases at V and 0 bases at J, with 9 bases between the two ends. This CDR3 is CASSLSPSSYNSPLHF. CDR3 DNA sequence: TGTGCCAGCAGCTTGAGTCCGAGCTCCTATAATTCACCCCTCCACTTT.

The CDR3 DNA sequence: TGCAGCGTTGAACCAGGGACTGAGACCCAGTACTTC. Its translation is CSVEPGTETQYF. The J gene is TRBJ2-5, the V gene TRBV29-1, with D perhaps TRBD2 (6 bases). This CDR3 comprises 12 residues. V was trimmed by 2 bases and J by 5 bases, leaving 9 bases between them. The germline V gene encodes CDR1 SQVTM and CDR2 ANQGSEA.

V gene TRBV5-1 combines with J gene TRBJ1-1; D perhaps matches TRBD1 (5 bases). V dropped 4 bases and J dropped 3 bases, with 13 bases sitting between them. In germline, CDR1 is SGHRS, CDR2 YFSETQ. The CDR3 spans 14 residues. In nucleotides, the CDR3 is TGCGCCAGCAGCCCTGGCCAACAGGACACTGAAGCTTTCTTT. Translating it yields CASSPGQQDTEAFF.

The chain has TRBV7-9 and TRBJ2-2; TRBD1 matches at 9 bases. The CDR3 consists of 15 residues. Germline CDR1 and CDR2: SEHNR and FQNEAQ (reference sequence). V lost 6 bases, J lost 8 bases, and 10 bases stayed unmatched. The CDR3 protein is CASRTGTGLSGELFF. In DNA, the CDR3 is TGTGCCAGCAGAACCGGGACAGGGCTTTCGGGGGAGCTGTTTTTT.

V usage is TRBV5-1 and J usage is TRBJ2-5; 10 bases fit TRBD1. Unmatched junction bases numbered 7, after V lost 4 bases and J lost 4 bases. The CDR3 runs to 15 residues. In germline, CDR1 is SGHRS, CDR2 YFSETQ. CDR3 loop: CASSLGQGVGETQYF. DNA for the CDR3: TGCGCCAGCAGCCTAGGACAGGGGGTAGGAGAGACCCAGTACTTC.

The chain carries TRBV19 and TRBJ2-2; 10 positions agree with TRBD1. J lost 4 bases, V lost 4 bases, and 3 bases had no gene match. The CDR3 extends over 15 amino acids. The V gene's germline CDR1 is LNHDA and CDR2 SQIVND (reference sequence). As DNA, the CDR3 is TGTGCCAGTAGTAGACAGGGGGCGGGCACCGGGGAGCTGTTTTTT. It is translated as CASSRQGAGTGELFF.

The chain joins TRBV7-9 to TRBJ2-7, with 10 bases aligning to TRBD2. CDR3 size: 13 residues. The J segment lost 2 bases and the V segment lost 11 bases, leaving 6 bases of the junction unmatched. The germline gives CDR1 SEHNR, CDR2 FQNEAQ (reference sequence). This CDR3 is CAGGLAAAYEQYF. CDR3 DNA sequence: TGTGCCGGAGGACTAGCGGCGGCCTACGAGCAGTACTTC.

The chain is built from TRBV10-2 and TRBJ1-3; D uncertain. Germline lookup yields CDR1 WSHSY and CDR2 SAAADI. This CDR3 is built from 14 residues. Trimming shortened V by 6 bases and J by 5 bases, and 14 bases separated the two germline ends. This chain's CDR3 is CASRADAARNTIYF. The CDR3 DNA reads TGCGCCAGCAGAGCGGATGCGGCTAGAAACACCATATATTTT.